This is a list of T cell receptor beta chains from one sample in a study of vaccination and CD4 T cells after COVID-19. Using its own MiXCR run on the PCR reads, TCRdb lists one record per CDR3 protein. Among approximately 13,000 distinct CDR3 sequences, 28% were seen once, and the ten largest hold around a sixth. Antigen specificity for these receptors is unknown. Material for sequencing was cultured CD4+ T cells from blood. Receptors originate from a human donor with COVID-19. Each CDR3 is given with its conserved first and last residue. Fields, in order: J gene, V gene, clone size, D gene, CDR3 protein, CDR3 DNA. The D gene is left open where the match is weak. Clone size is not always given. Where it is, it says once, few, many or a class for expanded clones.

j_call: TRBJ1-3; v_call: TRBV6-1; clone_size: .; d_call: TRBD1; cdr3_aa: CAGSAGGKSNTIYF; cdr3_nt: TGTGCCGGCAGCGCAGGGGGTAAGAGCAACACCATATATTTT
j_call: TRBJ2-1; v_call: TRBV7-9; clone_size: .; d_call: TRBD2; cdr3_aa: CASRGGGVGEQFF; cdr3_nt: TGTGCCAGCAGGGGGGGGGGGGTGGGTGAGCAGTTCTTC
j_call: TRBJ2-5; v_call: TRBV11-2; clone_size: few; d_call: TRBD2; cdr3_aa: CASSLSAGRQETQYF; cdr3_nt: TGTGCCAGCAGCTTATCAGCGGGGAGACAAGAGACCCAGTACTTC
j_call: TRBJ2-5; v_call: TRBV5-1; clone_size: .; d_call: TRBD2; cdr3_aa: CASRGLAGGLETQYF; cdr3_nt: TGCGCCAGCCGCGGACTAGCGGGGGGGTTGGAGACCCAGTACTTC
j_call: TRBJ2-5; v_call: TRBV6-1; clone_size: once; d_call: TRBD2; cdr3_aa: CVSLRGETQYF; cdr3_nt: TGTGTCAGCTTGCGGGGGGAGACCCAGTACTTC
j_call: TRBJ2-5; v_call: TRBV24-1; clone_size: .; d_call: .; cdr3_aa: CATNTGSETQYF; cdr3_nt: TGTGCCACCAATACAGGCTCGGAGACCCAGTACTTC
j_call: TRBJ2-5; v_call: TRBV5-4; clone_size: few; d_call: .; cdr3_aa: CASSLAGAQETQYF; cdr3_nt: TGTGCCAGCAGCTTGGCAGGGGCCCAAGAGACCCAGTACTTC
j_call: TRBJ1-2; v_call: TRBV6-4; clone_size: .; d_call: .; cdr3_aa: CASSTREGNYGYTF; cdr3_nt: TGTGCCAGCAGCACAAGGGAGGGTAACTATGGCTACACCTTC
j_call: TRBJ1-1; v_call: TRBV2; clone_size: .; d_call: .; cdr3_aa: CASTGDTEAFF; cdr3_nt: TGTGCCAGCACGGGGGACACTGAAGCTTTCTTT
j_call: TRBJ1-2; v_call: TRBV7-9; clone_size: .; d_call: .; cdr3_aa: CASSQSITYGYTF; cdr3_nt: TGTGCCAGCAGCCAGTCTATCACCTATGGCTACACCTTC
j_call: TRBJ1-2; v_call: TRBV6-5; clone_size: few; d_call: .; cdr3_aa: CASSYERRPERDYTF; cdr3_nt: TGTGCCAGCAGTTACGAGAGGCGACCAGAGCGGGACTACACCTTC
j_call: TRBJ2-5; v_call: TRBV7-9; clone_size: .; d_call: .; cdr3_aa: CASSRATGFETQYF; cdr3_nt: TGTGCCAGCAGCCGAGCTACAGGGTTTGAGACCCAGTACTTC
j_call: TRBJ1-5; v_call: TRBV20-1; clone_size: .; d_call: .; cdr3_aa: CSARVVEQGNQPQHF; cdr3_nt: TGCAGTGCTAGAGTGGTAGAACAGGGAAATCAGCCCCAGCATTTT
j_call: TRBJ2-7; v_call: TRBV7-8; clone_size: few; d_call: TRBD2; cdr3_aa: CASSLEVAGVSYEQYF; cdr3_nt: TGTGCCAGCAGCTTGGAGGTAGCGGGGGTCTCCTACGAGCAGTACTTC
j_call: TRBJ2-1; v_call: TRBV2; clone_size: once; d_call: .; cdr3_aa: CASSGPGYNEQFF; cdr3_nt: TGTGCCAGCAGTGGCCCAGGGTACAATGAGCAGTTCTTC
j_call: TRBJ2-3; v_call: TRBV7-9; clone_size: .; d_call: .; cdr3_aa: CASSPPGGNRGLDTQYF; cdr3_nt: TGTGCCAGCAGCCCCCCGGGGGGTAACAGGGGGTTGGATACGCAGTATTTT
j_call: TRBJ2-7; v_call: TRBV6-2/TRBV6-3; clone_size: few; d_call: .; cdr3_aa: CASSNRDLSSYEQYF; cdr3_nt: TGTGCCAGCAGTAACCGGGACTTAAGCTCCTACGAGCAGTACTTC
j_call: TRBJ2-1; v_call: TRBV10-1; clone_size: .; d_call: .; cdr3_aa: CASSEQEKGQFF; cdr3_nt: TGCGCCAGCAGCGAACAGGAGAAGGGGCAGTTCTTC
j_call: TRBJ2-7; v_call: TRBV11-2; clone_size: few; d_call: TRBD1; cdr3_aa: CASSSYRGLAYEQYF; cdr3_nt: TGTGCCAGCAGCTCATACAGGGGATTGGCCTACGAGCAGTACTTC
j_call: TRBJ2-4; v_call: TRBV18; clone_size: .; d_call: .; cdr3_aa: CASSPPVSKNIQYF; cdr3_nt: TGTGCCAGCTCACCACCGGTCAGCAAAAACATTCAGTACTTC
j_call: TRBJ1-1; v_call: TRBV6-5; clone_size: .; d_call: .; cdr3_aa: CASSSARTFF; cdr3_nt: TGTGCCAGCAGTTCCGCGCGAACTTTCTTT
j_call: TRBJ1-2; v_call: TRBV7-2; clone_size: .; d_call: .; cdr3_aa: CASSLRLGGYTF; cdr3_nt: TGTGCCAGCAGCCTGAGGTTGGGAGGCTACACCTTC
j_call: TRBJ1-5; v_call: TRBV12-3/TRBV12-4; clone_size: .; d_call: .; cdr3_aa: CASSFSDDQPQHF; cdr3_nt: TGTGCCAGCAGTTTTTCGGATGATCAGCCCCAGCATTTT
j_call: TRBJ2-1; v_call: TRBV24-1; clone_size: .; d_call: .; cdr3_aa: CATSDTGPGVIEQFF; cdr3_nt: TGTGCCACCAGTGATACCGGGCCCGGGGTTATTGAGCAGTTCTTC